The text below deals with one TCR beta chain. This sample stems from a study of T cell changes during pregnancy in multiple sclerosis. Repertoires were generated with immunoSEQ multiplex PCR, while TCRdb's copy carries only in-frame clones and drops some. Altogether over 40,000 clones are present, approximately 87% being singletons, with the ten largest covering 4.7%. Sequences were derived from peripheral blood, sampled in the second trimester of pregnancy. The clonotype was recovered from a female donor in good health, enrolled as a control in a pregnancy study.

The CDR3 spells CAISSTLEGRQPQHF. CDR3 nucleotide sequence: TGTGCCATCAGTTCGACCCTCGAGGGCCGCCAGCCCCAGCATTTT. The V call is TRBV10-3, the J call TRBJ1-5, with D unclear. CDR3 length: 15 residues. Trimming shortened V by 5 bases and J by 7 bases, and 18 bases separated the two germline ends. CDR1 is ENHRY and CDR2 is SYGVKD in the germline V gene.